The sequence of this T cell receptor beta chain was determined in a study of shared clonotypes between healthy human individuals. This table comes from immunoSEQ multiplex PCR, and its TCRdb copy is limited to in-frame clones, with some not included. The sample lists around 1.9 million clones, 85% to 95% occurring once. In the naive CD8 group, cells lacked CD45RO and were positively selected for CCR7, so terminally differentiated effector memory CD45RA+ cells were left out. CDR1 is SGDLS and CDR2 is YYNGEE in the germline V gene. This CDR3 region has 12 residues. V was clipped by 7 bases and J by 7 bases, with 12 bases between them.

Sequencing was carried out using naive CD8+ T cells from PBMCs. The receptor's source is a man aged 18-30 years in good health. Some clones in this sample may be carry-over from other donors' samples. The chain employs TRBV9 and TRBJ2-1; TRBD2 might be the D (6 bases). The CDR3 DNA reads as TGTGCCAGCCGGGACTCACGGAATGAGCAGTTCTTC. It codes for CASRDSRNEQFF.